This T cell receptor (beta chain) stems from a study of T cell changes during pregnancy in multiple sclerosis (dated by TCRdb to about 2019). In terms of the full investigation: In women with multiple sclerosis, the researchers looked at how the T cell repertoire shifted as pregnancy progressed.

To prepare the library, the immunoSEQ multiplex PCR assay was applied. TCRdb obtained this table from immuneACCESS and retained in-frame rearrangements with V and J assigned. These tables miss some clones; where compared with another copy, unresolved V genes account for less than half of the shortfall, and the remainder is unexplained. This sample has approximately 61,000 clones in its table, and approximately 85% of those were observed once. Of the sample, 1.5% to 2% is held by the ten largest clones. As to this clone: It has no known antigen specificity. No base qualities exist here, and no much larger clone lies one base off it.

V is shortened by 1 base, J by 6 bases, and the region joining them spans 12 bases. From the cysteine up to the phenylalanine, the CDR3 has a length of 14 residues. The only DNA kept is the CDR3, 42 bases in frame from the first base. CDR1 and CDR2 are read off the germline V gene as SGHAT and FQNNGV. This clonotype was obtained from a female donor with multiple sclerosis, enrolled in a pregnancy study. The V gene is TRBV11-2 and the J gene is TRBJ1-1, with no confidently assigned D gene. Source: peripheral blood, taken in the first trimester of pregnancy. The CDR3 is CASSLAGVVAEAFF. The nucleotide sequence is given as TGTGCCAGCAGCTTAGCCGGGGTGGTCGCTGAAGCTTTCTTT.